The sequence of this T cell receptor beta chain was determined in a study of CD8+ T cells in alopecia areata (dated by TCRdb to the late 2010s). Background for the entire study: The treated patients took part in an open-label pilot trial in which moderate-to-severe alopecia areata was treated with oral tofacitinib at 5 to 10 mg twice daily. TCRbeta CDR3 regions were amplified by immunoSEQ multiplex PCR with 35 Vbeta forward and 13 Jbeta reverse primers. Scalp clonality was compared across normal scalp (n=4), patchy alopecia areata scalp (n=8), and alopecia totalis/universalis scalp (n=8). Biopsies were taken from tofacitinib-treated patients at baseline and at 4 and 24 weeks of treatment, and a later scalp biopsy was taken in several of the tofacitinib-treated patients. In humans, TCRbeta sequencing was performed on scalp tissue and on sorted CD4+ and CD8+ peripheral blood T cells from healthy controls and from patients with patchy or totalis/universalis alopecia areata. Patients stayed on tofacitinib for 6 to 18 months and then had 6 months of follow-up off drug so that delayed response and recurrence could be assessed. RNA came from the PAXgene miRNA kit for fixed scalp, the miRNeasy kit for PBMCs, and the RNeasy kit for mouse skin. In both human patients and the C3H/HeJ mouse model, the study applied high-throughput TCRbeta sequencing to look at T cell clonal expansion in alopecia areata. Disease severity in treated patients was measured with the SALT score, which quantifies the percentage of affected scalp surface area.

Libraries were made using the immunoSEQ multiplex PCR assay. RNA was extracted from all samples and reverse transcribed into cDNA as template for TCR sequencing. SuperScript III was used to make first-strand cDNA, primed with a 2:1 mix of oligo-dT and random hexamers. A synthetic immune receptor repertoire was used to measure amplification bias, and any remaining bias was corrected computationally. In the paper's pipeline: Raw reads were preprocessed for error removal, and CDR3 was defined according to IMGT conventions as running from the conserved cysteine to phenylalanine. Clonality was computed as 1 minus the Shannon entropy, with the entropy normalized by log2 of the number of productive unique TCRs. Whether each scalp clone was CD4 or CD8 was inferred by checking scalp TCRbeta sequences against the CD4 and CD8 repertoires from sorted blood. TCRdb holds this immuneACCESS table with in-frame rearrangements only. Some clones are missing; in checked studies, unresolved V genes explain under half, and the rest has no known cause. Clone size and V and J calls were adopted from that table, with D and trimming inferred from the DNA. The sample records 200,000 to 250,000 clones, more than 45% of which are singletons. Of the sample, 1.6% is held by the ten largest clones.

The germline V end is reduced by 2 bases and the J end by 8 bases; junction bases left unmatched: 13. The CDR1 and CDR2 encoded by the germline V gene (reference sequence) are WNHNN and SYGVQD. The CDR3, cysteine through phenylalanine, is 17 amino acids long. The sequence is cut down to CDR3 DNA, 51 bases in frame from base 1. Study-wide findings and limitations: Because the treated cohort was small and had only one nonresponder, larger studies are needed to examine links between baseline CD8+ expansion and response. Compared with normal scalp, lesional scalp had higher clonality and more expanded CD8+ clones, particularly in alopecia totalis/universalis, a pattern that suggests antigenic drive. During tofacitinib treatment, many expanded lesional clones remained in scalp and blood, and this persistence may partly explain relapse after treatment is stopped. Scalp clonality and the number of expanded CD8+ clones among the top 100 scalp clones were significantly decreased by tofacitinib. Unlike mouse skin, which is dominated by gammadelta T cells, normal human skin has resident alphabeta T cells that are also sequenced, and this complicates analysis of the scalp TCR repertoire. Compared with mice, TCR sequences shared between patients were less clear, possibly partly because of HLA diversity across the patient population.

Worth noting for this clone: The antigen this receptor binds is unknown. No base quality information exists; no much larger clone differs at one position.

The time point label, read with the paper, signifies: around 29 days on oral tofacitinib. In light of the paper, this sample's treatment or condition label describes: oral pan-JAK inhibitor, 5-10 mg twice daily. Lesional scalp punch biopsies and peripheral blood were obtained from alopecia areata patients. After PBMCs were isolated by density centrifugation and stained for CD3, CD4 and CD8, a FACSAria was used to sort CD4+ and CD8+ T cells. The clonotype was recovered from a human donor with alopecia areata. The sequencing here drew on CD4+ T cells sorted from blood, taken at week 4, from a patient treated with tofacitinib. The sequence joins TRBV10-1 to TRBJ2-1; 9 bases in the junction line up with TRBD2. The DNA sequence is TGCGCCAGCAGTGAGGGCTTAGCGGGGGCCCCGACGGATGAGCAGTTCTTC. This translates into CASSEGLAGAPTDEQFF.